This T cell receptor beta chain appears in the sequencing data of a study of TIL therapy for anti-PD-1-resistant metastatic lung cancer. Study overall: Median patient age was 54, ranging about 38-80 years. Most patients had lung adenocarcinoma. By whole-exome sequencing, median non-synonymous tumor mutation burden was less than 1.8 mutations per megabase. Overall study results and limits: Patients were highly selected, enriched for treatment-naive, never-smoker and oncogene-addicted cases.

This clone turned up a few times. Its antigen is unknown. Time point denoted: pre-treatment sample, taken before nivolumab and TIL therapy. Most excised metastases sampled were pleural nodules or supraclavicular lymph nodes. This was the immunoSEQ v3 assay. Sequencing was performed with immunoSEQ multiplex PCR; in TCRdb, only in-frame clones are kept and a portion is missing. The sample has several thousand clones; 60% to 80% are singletons. Here the sequenced sample was tumor tissue, taken at baseline. The clonotype comes from a person between 25 and 80 years old with non-small cell lung cancer.

Written as DNA, the CDR3 is TGCGCCAGCAGCCGGTCCAGGTTGGACAGGGGAAGTGGCTACACCTTC. Its translation: CASSRSRLDRGSGYTF. This chain joins TRBV4-3 and TRBJ1-2; 9 nucleotides match TRBD1. Germline loops: CDR1 LGHNA, CDR2 YSLEER. Losses at the gene ends were 4 bases for V and 7 bases for J; bases not matched to a gene: 13. The CDR3 length is 16 residues.